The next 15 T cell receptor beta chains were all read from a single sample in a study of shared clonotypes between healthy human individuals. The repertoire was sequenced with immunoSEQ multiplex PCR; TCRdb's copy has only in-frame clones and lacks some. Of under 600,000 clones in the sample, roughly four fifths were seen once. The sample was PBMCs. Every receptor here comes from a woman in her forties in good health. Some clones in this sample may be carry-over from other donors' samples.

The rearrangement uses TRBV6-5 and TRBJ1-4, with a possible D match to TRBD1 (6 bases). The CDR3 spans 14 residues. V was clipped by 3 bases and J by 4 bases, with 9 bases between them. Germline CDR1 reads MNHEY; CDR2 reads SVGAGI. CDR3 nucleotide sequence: TGTGCCAGCAGTTATTCCAGGGGTAATGAAAAACTGTTTTTT. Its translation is CASSYSRGNEKLFF.

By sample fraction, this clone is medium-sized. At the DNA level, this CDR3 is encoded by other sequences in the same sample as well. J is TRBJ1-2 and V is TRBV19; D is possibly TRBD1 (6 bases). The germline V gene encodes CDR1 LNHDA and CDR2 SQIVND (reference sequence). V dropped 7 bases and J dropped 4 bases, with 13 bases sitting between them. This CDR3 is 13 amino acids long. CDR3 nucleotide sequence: TGTGCCAGTAACCCTGGACAGATCTATGGCTACACCTTC. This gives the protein CASNPGQIYGYTF.

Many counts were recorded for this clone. The CDR3, as DNA: TGTGCCAGCAGCCGAACAGCGGGAGGGCCCCAAGAGACCCAGTACTTC. The encoded protein is CASSRTAGGPQETQYF. V gene TRBV7-3 combines with J gene TRBJ2-5; 10 nucleotides align to TRBD2. J gave up 1 base and V 5 bases, and 7 bases lay outside the gene matches. This CDR3 is built from 16 residues. CDR1 and CDR2 from the germline V gene are SGHTA and FQGTGA.

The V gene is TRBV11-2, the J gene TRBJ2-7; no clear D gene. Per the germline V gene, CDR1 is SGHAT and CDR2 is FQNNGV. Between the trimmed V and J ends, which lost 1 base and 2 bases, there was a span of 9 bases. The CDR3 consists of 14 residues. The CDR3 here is CASSLGQIAYEQYF. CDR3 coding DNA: TGTGCCAGCAGCTTAGGTCAGATAGCCTACGAGCAGTACTTC.

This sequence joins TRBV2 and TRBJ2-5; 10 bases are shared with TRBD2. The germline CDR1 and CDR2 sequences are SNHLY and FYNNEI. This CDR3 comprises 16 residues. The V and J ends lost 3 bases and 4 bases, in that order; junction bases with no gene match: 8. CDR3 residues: CASSDGLSGGAETQYF. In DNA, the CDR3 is TGTGCCAGCAGTGACGGACTAAGCGGGGGGGCAGAGACCCAGTACTTC.

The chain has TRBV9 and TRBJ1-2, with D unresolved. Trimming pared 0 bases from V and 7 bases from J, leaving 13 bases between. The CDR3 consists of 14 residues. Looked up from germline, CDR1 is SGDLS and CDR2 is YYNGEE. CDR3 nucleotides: TGTGCCAGCAGCGTAGATACGGGTCGGCGTGGCTACACCTTC. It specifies CASSVDTGRRGYTF.

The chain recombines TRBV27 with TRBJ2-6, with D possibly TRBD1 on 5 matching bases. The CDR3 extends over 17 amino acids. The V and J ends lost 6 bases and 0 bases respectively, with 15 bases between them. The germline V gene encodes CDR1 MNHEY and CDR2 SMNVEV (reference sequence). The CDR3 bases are TGTGCCAGCAGGCCGCCTACAGGTTACTCTGGGGCCAACGTCCTGACTTTC. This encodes CASRPPTGYSGANVLTF.

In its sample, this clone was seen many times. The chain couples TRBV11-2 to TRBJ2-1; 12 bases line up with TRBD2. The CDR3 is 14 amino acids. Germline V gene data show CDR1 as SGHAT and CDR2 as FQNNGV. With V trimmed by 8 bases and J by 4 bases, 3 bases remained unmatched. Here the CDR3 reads CASQTSGRYNEQFF. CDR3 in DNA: TGTGCCAGCCAGACTAGCGGGAGATACAATGAGCAGTTCTTC.

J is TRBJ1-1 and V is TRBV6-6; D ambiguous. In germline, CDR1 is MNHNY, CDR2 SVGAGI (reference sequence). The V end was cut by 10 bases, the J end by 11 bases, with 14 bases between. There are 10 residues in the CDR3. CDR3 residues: CATGHQWAFF. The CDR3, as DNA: TGTGCCACGGGCCATCAATGGGCTTTCTTT.

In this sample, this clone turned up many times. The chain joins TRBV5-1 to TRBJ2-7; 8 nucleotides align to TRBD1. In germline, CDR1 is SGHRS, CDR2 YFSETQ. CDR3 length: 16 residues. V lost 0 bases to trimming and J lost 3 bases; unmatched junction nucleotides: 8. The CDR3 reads CASSLAGTGNLYEQYF. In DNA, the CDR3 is TGCGCCAGCAGCTTGGCCGGGACAGGAAACCTCTACGAGCAGTACTTC. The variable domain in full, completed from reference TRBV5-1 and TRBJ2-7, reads KAGVTQTPRYLIKTRGQQVTLSCSPISGHRSVSWYQQTPGQGLQFLFEYFSETQRNKGNFPGRFSGRQFSNSRSEMNVSTLELGDSALYLCASSLAGTGNLYEQYFGPGTRLTVT.

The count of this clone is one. CDR3 sequence (DNA): TGCGCCAGCAGCCAATCCCCAGGGGGCGCAGGAGGAAACACCATATATTTT. The encoded protein is CASSQSPGGAGGNTIYF. V and J are TRBV4-3 and TRBJ1-3; 8 nucleotides align to TRBD1. V was clipped by 2 bases and J by 4 bases; unmatched bases: 10. There are 17 residues in the CDR3. Germline CDR1 LGHNA, CDR2 YSLEER.

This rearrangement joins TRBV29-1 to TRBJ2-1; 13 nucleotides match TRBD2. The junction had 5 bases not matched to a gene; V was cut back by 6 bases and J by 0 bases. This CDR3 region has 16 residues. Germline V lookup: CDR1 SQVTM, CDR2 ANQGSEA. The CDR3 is CSVTGLAGSSYNEQFF. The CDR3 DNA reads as TGCAGCGTGACGGGACTAGCGGGATCCTCCTACAATGAGCAGTTCTTC.

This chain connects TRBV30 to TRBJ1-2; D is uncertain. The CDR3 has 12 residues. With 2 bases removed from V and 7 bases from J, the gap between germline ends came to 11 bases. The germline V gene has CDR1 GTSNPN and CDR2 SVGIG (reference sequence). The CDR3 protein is CAWSRTPVGYTF. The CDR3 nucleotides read TGTGCCTGGAGTCGGACCCCTGTTGGCTACACCTTC.

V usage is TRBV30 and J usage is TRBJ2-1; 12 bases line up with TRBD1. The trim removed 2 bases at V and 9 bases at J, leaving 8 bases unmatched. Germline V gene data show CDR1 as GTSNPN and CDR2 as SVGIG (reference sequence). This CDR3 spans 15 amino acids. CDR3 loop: CAWSHRDRGHPEQFF. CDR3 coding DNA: TGTGCCTGGAGTCACCGGGACAGGGGGCACCCTGAGCAGTTCTTC.

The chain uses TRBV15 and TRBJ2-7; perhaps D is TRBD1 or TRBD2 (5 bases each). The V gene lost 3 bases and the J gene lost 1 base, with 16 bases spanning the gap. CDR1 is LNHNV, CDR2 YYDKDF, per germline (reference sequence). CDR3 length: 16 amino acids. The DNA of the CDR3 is TGTGCCACCAGCAGGCTCGGGACCGTGGGTTCCTACGAGCAGTACTTC. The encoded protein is CATSRLGTVGSYEQYF.